The text below deals with one TCR beta chain. The antigen remains undetermined. This specimen belongs to a study of shared clonotypes between healthy human individuals. The wider study: Each donor's CD8 memory used one plate, CD8 naive two, each CD4 subset three.

Researchers divided each subset's genomic DNA evenly across several immunoSEQ plates. Original methodology: For the immunoSEQ data, sequences were junction-only without quality scores, so filtering differed. Clones were sequenced by immunoSEQ multiplex PCR, and TCRdb holds only the in-frame ones, with some missing. V, J and clone size were drawn from that table, and D and trimming were deduced from the DNA. The profile shows more than 1.2 million clones, approximately 98.5% of them singletons. Deletions cut 3 bases from V and 0 bases from J, with 8 bases between. Germline V lookup: CDR1 PRHDT, CDR2 FYEKMQ (reference sequence). There are 15 residues in the CDR3. Study conclusions and caveats: Between a handful of donors, naive CD4 clonotypes were shared at a level of about 5%.

The chain recombines TRBV13 with TRBJ1-4, with unresolved D. The sequenced sample was naive CD4+ T cells sorted from blood. Subset here: CD45RA+ positively selected. This clonotype was sampled from a young man in good health. The CDR3 spells CASSFRPTTNEKLFF. For the CDR3, the DNA is TGTGCCAGCAGCTTTCGCCCTACAACTAATGAAAAACTGTTTTTT.